Listed below are T cell receptor beta chains from one sample, sequenced in a study of blood T cell repertoires in COVID-19. Sequencing was performed with immunoSEQ multiplex PCR; in TCRdb, only in-frame clones are kept and a portion is missing. The data hold approximately 85,000 clones, with about 86% observed a single time. The source material was peripheral blood. These receptors came from an elderly woman in a cohort sampled during active or convalescent COVID-19. The conserved cysteine and the conserved F or W are not part of the CDR3 here. A D gene is named only where the DNA matches it firmly.

j_call,v_call,d_call,cdr3_aa
TRBJ1-5,TRBV5-4,NA,ASSLEAQNSNQPQH
TRBJ1-2,TRBV7-8,TRBD1,ASSRSGQGIGGYT
TRBJ1-1,TRBV29-1,TRBD1,SVVEDRGVTEAF
TRBJ1-1,TRBV29-1,TRBD1,SVGQGLNTEAF
TRBJ1-2,TRBV5-6,TRBD1,ASREGTVRSYGYT
TRBJ2-5,TRBV7-9,TRBD1,ASSLGDREQETQY
TRBJ1-5,TRBV23-1,NA,ASSFDRYSNQPQH
TRBJ2-7,TRBV18,NA,ASSPGTDYEQY
TRBJ2-1,TRBV24-1,NA,ATSGRVAYNEQF
TRBJ1-6,TRBV3-1/TRBV3-2,TRBD1,ASSQGYRGLSPLH
TRBJ1-2,TRBV19,TRBD1,ASSTRTGADNYGYT
TRBJ1-1,TRBV11-2,TRBD1,ASSLEGQVQTEAF
TRBJ1-6,TRBV7-9,NA,ASSSTAVSSYNSPLH
TRBJ1-4,TRBV19,NA,ASRPGVPGEKLF
TRBJ1-2,TRBV19,NA,ASSIRGDYGYT
TRBJ1-5,TRBV28,NA,ASSLLPRGSQPQH
TRBJ1-2,TRBV5-1,TRBD1,ASSYGQGDGYT
TRBJ1-2,TRBV15,TRBD1,ATKPGQGGIYGYT
TRBJ2-1,TRBV30,TRBD2,AWGTSGSYNEQF
TRBJ1-2,TRBV29-1,TRBD1,SVEGRGTGPNMGSNYGYT
TRBJ2-2,TRBV18,NA,ASSPSIGFPGELF
TRBJ2-7,TRBV29-1,NA,SGQTSGREQY
TRBJ2-1,TRBV24-1,NA,ATRASTLYGEQF
TRBJ1-2,TRBV10-3,TRBD1,AIRIHRGPQIVYGYT
TRBJ2-1,TRBV5-1,NA,ASSPTGDSYNEQF
TRBJ2-7,TRBV19,TRBD1,ASSIYRGSYEQY